The clone carrying this T cell receptor (beta chain) was observed a handful of times. This entry belongs to a study of blood T cell repertoires in COVID-19. Germline values: CDR1 LGHDT, CDR2 YNNKEL (reference sequence). There are 14 residues in the CDR3. V lost 0 bases to trimming and J lost 8 bases, with 13 bases between them. Here immunoSEQ multiplex PCR was the method, and the copy in TCRdb shows in-frame clones only, minus some. The data contain some 300,000 clones, almost 90% of them singletons. The sequence derives from a woman between 18 and 29 years old with acute COVID-19. V is TRBV3-1 (or the pseudogene TRBV3-2) and J is TRBJ1-1, with D possibly being TRBD1 (6 bases). Sequenced sample: PBMCs or T cells enriched from blood (not recorded which). The CDR3 sequence: CASSQDRETGEAFF. The CDR3 DNA reads TGTGCCAGCAGCCAAGATCGGGAAACAGGGGAAGCTTTCTTT.